These 11 T cell receptor beta chains were all obtained from the same sample, sequenced in a study of response to subunit inactivated influenza vaccine. TCRdb called the RT-PCR reads again in MiXCR, with one record for every CDR3 protein. Of hundreds of thousands of distinct CDR3 sequences listed, 12% to 15% are singletons. Specimen: PBMCs from blood, collected 14 to 15 days before vaccination. Source of these receptors: a man between 50 and 59 years old who received an inactivated influenza vaccine.

This clonotype was seen a handful of times. V gene TRBV3-1 combines with J gene TRBJ2-3; TRBD2 agrees at 7 bases. The CDR3 has 16 amino acids. V lost 4 bases to trimming and J lost 1 base; unmatched junction nucleotides: 8. Per germline, CDR1 LGHDT and CDR2 YNNKEL (reference sequence). As DNA, the CDR3 is TGTGCCAGCAGCCTCCACAGCGGGATAGGCACAGATACGCAGTATTTT. As protein: CASSLHSGIGTDTQYF.

This clonotype was detected a few times. The chain joins TRBV6-2 or TRBV6-3 to TRBJ2-2; TRBD1 or TRBD2 may be the D gene (6 bases each). The germline V gene has CDR1 MNHEY and CDR2 SVGEGT. The V and J ends lost 6 bases and 3 bases respectively, with 17 bases between them. The CDR3 contains 16 residues. CDR3 amino acids: CASSSKGGRDTGELFF. For the CDR3, the DNA is TGTGCCAGCAGCTCTAAGGGGGGCCGAGACACCGGGGAGCTGTTTTTT.

J is TRBJ2-5 and V is TRBV7-3; D call uncertain. Per germline, CDR1 SGHTA and CDR2 FQGTGA. The V end lost 2 bases, the J end lost 5 bases, and 9 bases lay between the germline ends. This CDR3 spans 13 amino acids. The CDR3 DNA follows: TGTGCCAGCAGCTTAGTGAAAGGGGAGACCCAGTACTTC. Amino acid sequence: CASSLVKGETQYF.

The rearrangement joins TRBV15 to TRBJ2-5; D not resolved. Germline V lookup: CDR1 LNHNV, CDR2 YYDKDF (reference sequence). The ends were cut back, 5 bases at V and 5 bases at J, with 12 bases in the middle. This CDR3 is 13 amino acids long. CDR3 sequence (DNA): TGTGCCACCAGCCCCTGGGAAGGGGAGACCCAGTACTTC. Amino acid sequence: CATSPWEGETQYF.

J is TRBJ2-6 and V is TRBV18; D may be TRBD2 (5 bases). This CDR3 has 15 residues. From germline, CDR1 is KGHSH and CDR2 LQKENI. The V end was cut by 6 bases, the J end by 3 bases, with 12 bases between. The CDR3 nucleotides read TGTGCCAGCTCGCCCGCGGGTGGTGGGGCCAACGTCCTGACTTTC. Encoded protein: CASSPAGGGANVLTF.

The chain carries TRBV5-1 and TRBJ2-3, with D possibly being TRBD1 (6 bases). CDR1 is SGHRS, CDR2 YFSETQ, per germline. Trimming left V 0 bases short and J 2 bases short, with 13 bases between. The CDR3 contains 16 residues. Here the CDR3 reads CASSLASRGPTDTQYF. CDR3 DNA sequence: TGCGCCAGCAGCTTGGCGTCCAGGGGACCCACAGATACGCAGTATTTT. The full variable domain, completed using reference TRBV5-1 and TRBJ2-3, is KAGVTQTPRYLIKTRGQQVTLSCSPISGHRSVSWYQQTPGQGLQFLFEYFSETQRNKGNFPGRFSGRQFSNSRSEMNVSTLELGDSALYLCASSLASRGPTDTQYFGPGTRLTVL.

The chain couples TRBV2 to TRBJ2-1; the match to TRBD2 covers 7 bases. Germline CDR1 SNHLY, CDR2 FYNNEI. The length of the CDR3 is 16 residues. V dropped 3 bases and J dropped 5; count of bases not matched to a gene: 10. The CDR3 protein is CASSEFGAGEHNEQFF. The CDR3 coding sequence is TGTGCCAGCAGTGAGTTCGGGGCGGGAGAACACAATGAGCAGTTCTTC.

This clonotype was observed a few times. This sequence joins TRBV7-8 and TRBJ2-1, with 12 bases aligning to TRBD2. In germline, CDR1 is SGHVS, CDR2 FQNEAQ. V trimming: 5 bases; J trimming: 0 bases; junction bases outside the gene matches: 8. The CDR3 length is 18 residues. CDR3 amino acids: CASSKRTSGTSSYNEQFF. CDR3 bases: TGTGCCAGCAGCAAAAGGACTAGCGGGACGAGCTCCTACAATGAGCAGTTCTTC.

This clonotype was seen more than once but under ten times. This chain connects TRBV6-1 to TRBJ2-1, with 9 bases identical to TRBD2. The V and J ends lost 6 bases and 7 bases, in that order; junction bases with no gene match: 13. This CDR3 region has 16 residues. Germline values: CDR1 MNHNS, CDR2 SASEGT. CDR3 region: CASSRGLAGVLNEQFF. The CDR3 nucleotides are TGTGCCAGCAGCCGCGGGTTAGCGGGAGTATTGAATGAGCAGTTCTTC.

The rearrangement links TRBV6-2 or TRBV6-3 to TRBJ2-2; D is unclear. This CDR3 contains 16 residues. V dropped 5 bases and J dropped 0 bases, with 13 bases sitting between them. In germline, CDR1 is MNHEY, CDR2 SVGEGT. CDR3 protein: CASSPALTPNTGELFF. CDR3 bases: TGTGCCAGCAGTCCCGCCCTCACTCCGAACACCGGGGAGCTGTTTTTT.

V and J are TRBV7-2 and TRBJ1-2; a weak D match, TRBD1 (6 bases). This CDR3 has 15 amino acids. The germline CDR1 and CDR2 sequences are SGHTA and FQGNSA. The ends were cut back, 4 bases at V and 8 bases at J, with 20 bases in the middle. The CDR3 bases are TGTGCCAGCAGCTCCCCTGGAGAGCCCAGGGGCGGCTACACCTTC. Its protein product is CASSSPGEPRGGYTF. The full variable domain, completed using reference TRBV7-2 and TRBJ1-2, is GAGVSQSPSNKVTEKGKDVELRCDPISGHTALYWYRQSLGQGLEFLIYFQGNSAPDKSGLPSDRFSAERTGGSVSTLTIQRTQQEDSAVYLCASSSPGEPRGGYTFGSGTRLTVV.